This T cell receptor beta chain derives from a study of shared clonotypes between healthy human individuals (TCRdb year 2020). For the study in its entirety: The cohort included a few men and a couple of women between 18 and 49 years of age. For each donor, CD4 naive and CD4 memory were each given three plates, CD8 naive was given two plates, and CD8 memory was given one plate. To estimate repertoire size and how much clonotypes are shared between individuals, the study performed deep sequencing of blood TCR repertoires from roughly five healthy adults. Libraries were prepared and TCR repertoires were sequenced by different laboratories using diverse techniques, in order to increase sequencing depth and limit assay-specific biases. Per donor, leukapheresis produced somewhere between about 0.9 and 9.5 billion PBMCs.

As concerns this clone: No antigen is known for it. Qualities for individual bases were not recorded, and no much larger clone is one base off.

The donors were healthy, HIV-negative adults who had no recently reported acute infections or vaccinations. All donors were Caucasian adults living in Nashville, Tennessee, USA. CD4+ T cells were enriched through magnetic negative selection, after which naive cells were positively selected on CD45RA and the remaining negative fraction served as the memory subset. Blood was collected by leukapheresis, and PBMCs were isolated by Ficoll-Histopaque density gradient centrifugation and then cryopreserved in liquid nitrogen vapor phase. Analytical flow cytometry was used to check the purity and quantity of every magnetically sorted T cell population. Each sorted fraction had its genomic DNA isolated and then quantified by UV absorbance on a Nanodrop 2000c. Using the deep immunoSEQ assay, multiplex PCR amplified TCR CDR3 regions from genomic DNA. Genomic DNA extracted from each cell subset was distributed evenly over all wells of several immunoSEQ 96-well plates, and each plate served as one replicate. For sorted subsets, 200 to 250 ng genomic DNA, equal to 25,000 to 35,000 T cell genomes, was loaded into each replicate PCR. Purified libraries were measured with a Qubit 3.0 fluorometer, size-checked on a Bioanalyzer 2100, and measured again with the KAPA Library Quantification kit. Every immunoSEQ 96-well plate was sequenced on a separate single-read 150-cycle Illumina NextSeq 550 flow cell. As for how the authors treated the data: The immunoSEQ output contained only junctional sequences without quality scores, so filtering could not match that applied to full-length reads. To assign V/J genes and CDR3, sequences were annotated using PyIR, a Python wrapper for IgBLAST v1.9, with IMGT germline references. Reads with weak V/J assignments (E-value above 1e-6), missing CDR3, stop codons, out-of-frame junctions, or ambiguous translated residues were removed. V3J clonotypes were defined by identical inferred V gene, J gene, and CDR3 amino acid sequence. Percentage overlap between repertoires was calculated by dividing the number of shared unique clonotypes by the size of the smaller repertoire. RTK rarefaction, the Chao1 estimator, and Recon v2.1 estimates of unobserved clonotypes were used to assess repertoire richness. OLGA was used to compute generation probabilities for all TCRbeta clonotypes that the gDNA method yielded from a handful of donors. Drawn from immuneACCESS, this table holds only the in-frame rearrangements with V and J called that TCRdb kept. Clones are partly lost; checked studies trace under half to an unresolved V gene and leave the rest unexplained. The V and J calls and the clone size are those of that table, but D and trimming were determined from the DNA. The sample has under 2.5 million clones on record, just under 95% of them singletons. 0.3% to 0.45% of the sample lies in the top ten.

General study outcomes and caveats: Rarefaction of sorted-subset datasets indicated incomplete sequencing despite the large sequencing depth. Sampling was restricted to blood, and TCR repertoires in tissues likely differ from the TCR repertoires found in blood. Larger estimated clonotype richness was generally found for naive subsets than for memory subsets. Based on pairwise subsampling, the degree of clonotype sharing among donors was expected to be affected by sequencing depth. Sharing across a handful of donors was observed for approximately 5% of naive CD4, over 3% of naive CD8, 2% to 2.5% of memory CD4, and roughly 0.43% of memory CD8 clonotypes. Compared with non-shared clonotypes, clonotypes shared by all four sorted-subset donors had higher generation probabilities. The genetic and exposure-history diversity represented was limited by the small number of donors.

Spanning cysteine to phenylalanine, the CDR3 consists of 15 amino acids. The sequence is cut down to CDR3 DNA, 45 bases in frame from base 1. At the junction V is shortened by 4 bases and J by 2 bases; bases outside the gene matches: 1. The CDR1 and CDR2 encoded by the germline V gene are ENHRY and SYGVKD. The sequence derives from a man between 18 and 29 years old in good health. Some clones in this sample may be carry-over from other donors' samples. The rearranged chain carries TRBV10-3 and TRBJ2-3; 12 bases in the junction line up with TRBD2. Sequenced input: naive CD4+ T cells from PBMCs. The sample's cell subset or site, from its label and the paper: CD45RA+ positively selected. The DNA sequence is as follows: TGTGCCATCAGTGGGACTAGCGGGGTCACAGATACGCAGTATTTT. It encodes CAISGTSGVTDTQYF.